Reported below is one T cell receptor beta chain. Which antigen it targets is not known. The record has no base qualities; no much larger clone is one base away. TCRbeta CDR3 regions were amplified from genomic DNA using the immunoSEQ Assay, a bias-controlled multiplex PCR. In the authors' own workflow: The number of nucleated cells in each sample was estimated from the amplification of reference gene primers within the assay. To quantify the absolute abundance of each unique TCRbeta CDR3 rearrangement, sequence reads were collapsed and filtered. For each sample, productive Simpson clonality was calculated as the square root of Simpson's diversity index across productive rearrangements. The table comes from immuneACCESS by way of TCRdb, which keeps in-frame sequences with V and J called. Part of the clones is missing from these tables; in studies checked, under half for an unresolved V gene and the rest for unknown reasons. V and J calls and clone size are given by that table; D and trimming were obtained from the DNA. The sample profile shows 300,000 to 350,000 clones; more than 80% of them were found once. The ten largest account for 6.8% of the sample.

This record comes from a study of blood T cell repertoires in COVID-19 (dated by TCRdb to the early 2020s). About the full investigation: Collaborator samples came from the United States, Italy and Spain and covered acute and convalescent phases of COVID-19. The prospective study material was composed of cDNA or gDNA derived from T cells, B-cell-depleted T cells, or PBMCs. Deeply sampled blood TCRbeta repertoires from subjects exposed to, actively infected with, or recovered from COVID-19 were included in the dataset. The repertoires were made available in a free public database intended to serve as a resource for research on the immune response to SARS-CoV-2. The samples were drawn from the first 160 participants of the ongoing ImmuneRACE study and from 950 to 1,500 subjects provided by 6 global collaborators. A de-identified subject ID, COVID-19 status, age in years and sex were almost always included in the sample metadata. HLA class I and class II types, where available, came from metadata supplied by the sample provider rather than from assay-based typing. The research as a whole found: How much clinical and demographic metadata was included differed by source and by participant, and the metadata was provided uncurated.

The germline V gene (reference sequence) supplies CDR1 SGHKS and CDR2 YYEKEE. Measured from the cysteine to the phenylalanine, the CDR3 is 15 residues long. CDR3 DNA is the only sequence kept; it has 45 bases, read in frame from the first base. V gives up 4 bases and J gives up 4 bases, and the segment between their germline ends measures 16 bases. At one collaborating source in Seattle, patients were enrolled during active infection and were followed longitudinally through the course of disease. Whole blood was collected in K2EDTA tubes by collaborating institutions according to the institutions' own protocols. Collaborator samples were shipped for TCRbeta analysis as frozen whole blood, isolated PBMCs, or DNA extracted from either sample type.

This TCR came from a woman between 25 and 40 years old with COVID-19, enrolled during active disease. Recombination joined TRBV5-5 with TRBJ2-3, with TRBD2 perhaps the D gene, on 5 matching bases. The sequenced sample was peripheral blood. The sequenced DNA is TGTGCCAGCAGCGCCTGGACTCCAGGTGCAGATACGCAGTATTTT. Its protein product is CASSAWTPGADTQYF.